The sequence of this T cell receptor beta chain was determined in a study of blood T cell repertoires in COVID-19. TCRdb keeps only in-frame clones here, not all; method: immunoSEQ multiplex PCR. Seen here are about 210,000 clones, 70% to 90% observed once, and the top ten hold approximately 8%. Germline loops: CDR1 DFQATT, CDR2 SNEGSKA (reference sequence). V shed 3 bases and J shed 5 bases, with 10 bases lying between them. The CDR3 spans 13 residues. This TCR came from a woman in her forties or fifties with active or convalescent COVID-19. The gene calls are TRBV20-1 and TRBJ2-2, with D uncertain. Sequencing was carried out using peripheral blood. The CDR3 nucleotides read TGCAGTGCTAGTCAGCGAAGGACCGGGGAGCTGTTTTTT. Protein: CSASQRRTGELFF.